These 15 T cell receptor beta chains originate from one sample sequenced in a study of molecular identifiers for immune sequencing clone quantification. TCRdb re-called the PCR reads through MiXCR, storing one row per CDR3 protein. The table has about 65,000 distinct CDR3 sequences, around a sixth seen once. The source material was naive CD8+ T cells from blood, with Jurkat cell RNA spiked in. Documented subset: FACS-sorted CD8+CD4-CCR7+CD45RA+ naive T cells. These receptors originate from a human donor in good health. Some libraries in this study had Jurkat cell RNA spiked in.

This clonotype came up many times. The chain has TRBV6-2 or TRBV6-3 and TRBJ2-3; D is unclear. V was shortened by 3 bases and J by 4 bases, with 11 bases between the two germline ends. This CDR3 has 14 amino acids. The germline CDR1 and CDR2 sequences are MNHEY and SVGEGT. As DNA, the CDR3 is TGTGCCAGCAGTTATGTCTCCCCCCCAGATACGCAGTATTTT. Translation gives CASSYVSPPDTQYF.

As to this clonotype: A much more abundant neighbour one base away suggests this may be a read error. V usage is TRBV4-1 and J usage is TRBJ1-1; maybe TRBD1 (6 bases). Germline CDR1 MGHRA, CDR2 YSYEKL. The CDR3 contains 15 residues. The CDR3 protein is CAGSRLRGGTTEAFF. CDR3 coding DNA: TGCGCCGGCAGCCGCCTTAGGGGGGGTACTACTGAAGCTTTCTTT.

The rearrangement joins TRBV5-5 to TRBJ2-1, with D tentatively TRBD2 (6 bases). Germline V gene sequence: CDR1 SGHKS, CDR2 YYEKEE (reference sequence). V lost 4 bases, J lost 5 bases, and 10 bases lay in between. The CDR3 loop spans 13 amino acids. The CDR3 DNA reads TGTGCCAGCAGCCCCGGGAGAAACAATGAGCAGTTCTTC. Translated: CASSPGRNNEQFF.

As concerns this clonotype: Possible read error: a much larger clone is one base away. The final CDR3 position lacks the conserved phenylalanine or tryptophan, pointing to a likely read error. The chain is built from TRBV29-1 and TRBJ1-3, with D perhaps TRBD1 (5 bases). V was clipped by 3 bases and J by 7 bases, with 7 bases between them. The CDR3 sequence is 11 residues long. Germline V lookup: CDR1 SQVTM, CDR2 ANQGSEA. CDR3 coding DNA: TGCAGCGTTGATAGACAGAACACCATATATCTT. Amino acid sequence: CSVDRQNTIYL.

Ten or more counts support this clonotype. This chain joins TRBV24-1 and TRBJ2-3; D remains unclear. Trimming removed 4 bases from V and 6 bases from J, with 13 bases in between. The CDR3 totals 14 residues. Germline assignment: CDR1 KGHDR and CDR2 SFDVKD. As DNA, the CDR3 is TGTGCCACCAGTGAACCCGGACGGCCCGATACGCAGTATTTT. Translation gives CATSEPGRPDTQYF.

This clonotype has at least ten counts. The chain combines TRBV27 with TRBJ2-6, with TRBD1 matching over 8 bases. With V trimmed by 7 bases and J by 2 bases, 10 bases remained unmatched. Germline V gene lookup returns CDR1 MNHEY and CDR2 SMNVEV (reference sequence). This CDR3 region has 17 residues. CDR3 loop: CASTAGTGGPGANVLTF. The CDR3 nucleotides are TGTGCCAGCACAGCCGGGACAGGAGGACCTGGGGCCAACGTCCTGACTTTC.

This clonotype was seen ten or more times. This sequence joins TRBV7-9 and TRBJ2-3; 13 bases are shared with TRBD2. Unmatched junction bases numbered 13, after V lost 5 bases and J lost 5 bases. The CDR3 length is 18 residues. Per the germline V gene, CDR1 is SEHNR and CDR2 is FQNEAQ (reference sequence). CDR3 DNA sequence: TGTGCCAGCAGCCCACCCGGACTAGCGGGAGCCCTAGGAGATACGCAGTATTTT. Its translation is CASSPPGLAGALGDTQYF.

This clonotype has a count of ten or more. The chain employs TRBV5-6 and TRBJ2-7; D gene ambiguous. This CDR3 has 13 residues. Germline V gene lookup returns CDR1 SGHDT and CDR2 YYEEEE. V lost 0 bases, J lost 11 bases, and 15 bases lay in between. CDR3 coding DNA: TGTGCCAGCAGCTTGGGTTCTGGCGCGACGGAGTACTTC. This encodes CASSLGSGATEYF.

Remarks on this clonotype: With a much larger clone just one base away, this may be a read error. The chain is built from TRBV10-3 and TRBJ2-5; D may match TRBD1 or TRBD2 (5 bases each). Germline V gene lookup returns CDR1 ENHRY and CDR2 SYGVKD. This CDR3 has 12 residues. V gave up 5 bases and J gave up 9 bases, with 13 bases separating them. CDR3 bases: TGTGCCATCAGTCGGGGACCGGAGCCCCAGTACTTC. This encodes CAISRGPEPQYF.

This clonotype came up many times. The CDR3 DNA is TGTGCCTTAAGCGGGGTGTCCTACAATGAGCAGTTCTTC. Protein sequence: CALSGVSYNEQFF. The chain is built from TRBV30 and TRBJ2-1, with TRBD2 matching 7 bases. The V gene's germline CDR1 is GTSNPN and CDR2 SVGIG (reference sequence). The CDR3 runs 13 residues. The junction had 4 bases not matched to a gene; V was cut back by 7 bases and J by 1 base.

Worth noting for this clonotype: A much larger clone differs from this one at a single base, so this may be a read error. V and J are TRBV4-2 and TRBJ2-3; D is unclear. CDR3 length: 14 amino acids. Germline lookup yields CDR1 LGHNA and CDR2 YNFKEQ. As DNA, the CDR3 is TGTGCCGGCAGCCAAGAGTCCCTTACAGATACGCAGTATTTT. It encodes CAGSQESLTDTQYF.

For this clonotype: This may stem from a read error, because a much larger clone lies one nucleotide away. This chain uses TRBV6-6 with TRBJ1-1; D gene ambiguous. The CDR3 is 13 amino acids. The germline V gene encodes CDR1 MNHNY and CDR2 SVGAGI (reference sequence). CDR3 loop: CAGSYTGRSEAFF. CDR3 nucleotides: TGTGCCGGCAGTTACACCGGCCGATCTGAAGCTTTCTTT.

There are a few counts of this clonotype. This clone may be a read error of a much larger clone one base away. This chain links TRBV19 with TRBJ1-2; 7 bases line up with TRBD1. Looked up from germline, CDR1 is LNHDA and CDR2 is SQIVND (reference sequence). V was pared by 7 bases and J by 7 bases, with 12 bases of the junction left unmatched. This CDR3 is 14 amino acids long. The CDR3 loop reads CASTDRAFLCGYTF. The CDR3 nucleotides are TGTGCCAGTACCGACAGGGCATTTCTCTGTGGCTACACCTTC.

This clonotype came up a few times. Compared with germline, one end of the junction differs, possibly owing to a read error. The chain joins TRBV24-1 to TRBJ2-1, with 12 bases identical to TRBD2. This CDR3 contains 15 residues. CDR1 is KGHDR and CDR2 is SFDVKD in the germline V gene. The CDR3 DNA is TGTGCCACCAGTGATGTGACTAGCGGGAGCAATGAGCGGTTCTTC. Translated, it gives CATSDVTSGSNERFF.

This clonotype showed up just a few times. This chain connects TRBV5-6 to TRBJ2-7; maybe TRBD1 (8 bases). V was clipped by 5 bases and J by 4 bases, with 16 bases between them. Germline CDR1 is SGHDT and CDR2 is YYEEEE. The CDR3 sequence is 14 residues long. CDR3 DNA sequence: TGTGCCAGCAGTTTTGGACAGGGAGGGTACGAGCAGTACTTC. Translated, it gives CASSFGQGGYEQYF.